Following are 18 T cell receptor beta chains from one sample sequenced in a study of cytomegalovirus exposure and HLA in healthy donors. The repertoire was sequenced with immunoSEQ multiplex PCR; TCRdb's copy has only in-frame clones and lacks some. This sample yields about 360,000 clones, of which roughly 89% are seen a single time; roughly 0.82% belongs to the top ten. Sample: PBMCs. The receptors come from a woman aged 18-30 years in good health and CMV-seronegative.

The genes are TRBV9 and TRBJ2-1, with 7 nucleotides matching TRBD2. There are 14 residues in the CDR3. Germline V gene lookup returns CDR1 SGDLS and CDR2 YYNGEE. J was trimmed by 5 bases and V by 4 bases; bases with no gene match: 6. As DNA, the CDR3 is TGTGCCAGCAGCCCTTGGGGGGGGGACAATGAGCAGTTCTTC. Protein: CASSPWGGDNEQFF.

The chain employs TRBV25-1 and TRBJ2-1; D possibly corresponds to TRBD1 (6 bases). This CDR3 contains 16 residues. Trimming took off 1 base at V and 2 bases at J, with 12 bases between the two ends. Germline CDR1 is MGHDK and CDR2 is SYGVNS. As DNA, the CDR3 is TGTGCCAGCAGTGAATTAAGGCAGGGGACCTACAATGAGCAGTTCTTC. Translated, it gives CASSELRQGTYNEQFF. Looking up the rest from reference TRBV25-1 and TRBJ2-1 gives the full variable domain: EADIYQTPRYLVIGTGKKITLECSQTMGHDKMYWYQQDPGMELHLIHYSYGVNSTEKGDLSSESTVSRIRTEHFPLTLESARPSHTSQYLCASSELRQGTYNEQFFGPGTRLTVL.

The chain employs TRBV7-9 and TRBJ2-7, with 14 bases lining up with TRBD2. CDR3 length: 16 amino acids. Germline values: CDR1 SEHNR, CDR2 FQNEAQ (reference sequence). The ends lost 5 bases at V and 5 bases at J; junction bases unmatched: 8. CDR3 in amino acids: CASSPQGLAGVNEQYF. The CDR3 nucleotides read TGTGCCAGCAGCCCGCAGGGACTAGCGGGAGTCAACGAGCAGTACTTC.

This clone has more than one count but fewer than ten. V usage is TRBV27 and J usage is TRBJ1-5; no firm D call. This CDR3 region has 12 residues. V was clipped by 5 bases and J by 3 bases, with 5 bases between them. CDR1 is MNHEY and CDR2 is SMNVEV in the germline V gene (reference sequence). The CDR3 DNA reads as TGTGCCAGCAGTCGTCTCAATCAGCCCCAGCATTTT. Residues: CASSRLNQPQHF.

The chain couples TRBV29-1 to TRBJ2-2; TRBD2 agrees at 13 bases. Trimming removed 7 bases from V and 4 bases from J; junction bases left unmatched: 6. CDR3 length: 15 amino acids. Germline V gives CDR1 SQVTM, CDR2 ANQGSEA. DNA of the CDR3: TGCAGCGCTGTACTAGCGGGAGGGCCCACCGGGGAGCTGTTTTTT. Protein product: CSAVLAGGPTGELFF.

The chain's CDR3 is CASSFLAGGEPYEQYF. The DNA of the CDR3 is TGTGCCAGCAGCTTCCTAGCGGGAGGAGAACCCTACGAGCAGTACTTC. This chain connects TRBV7-2 to TRBJ2-7; TRBD2 matches at 11 bases. The CDR3 is 16 residues long. The V and J ends lost 3 bases and 2 bases, in that order; junction bases with no gene match: 6. The germline V gene has CDR1 SGHTA and CDR2 FQGNSA.

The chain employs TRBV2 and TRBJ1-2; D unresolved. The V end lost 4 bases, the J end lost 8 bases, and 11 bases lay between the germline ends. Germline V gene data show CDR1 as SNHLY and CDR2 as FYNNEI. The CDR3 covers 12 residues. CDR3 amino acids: CASSAQDQGYTF. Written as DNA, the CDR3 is TGTGCCAGCAGTGCCCAGGATCAGGGCTACACCTTC.

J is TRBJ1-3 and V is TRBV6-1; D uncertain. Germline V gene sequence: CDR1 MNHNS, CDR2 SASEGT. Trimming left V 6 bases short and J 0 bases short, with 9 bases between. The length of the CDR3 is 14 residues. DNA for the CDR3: TGTGCCAGCAGGGTGCGGAGCTCTGGAAACACCATATATTTT. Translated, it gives CASRVRSSGNTIYF.

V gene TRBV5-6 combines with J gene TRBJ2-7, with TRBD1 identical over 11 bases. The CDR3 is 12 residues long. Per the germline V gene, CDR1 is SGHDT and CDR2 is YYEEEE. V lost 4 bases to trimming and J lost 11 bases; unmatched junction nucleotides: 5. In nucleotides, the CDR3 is TGTGCCAGCAGCCCTGGACAGGGGGCGAAGTACTTC. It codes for CASSPGQGAKYF.

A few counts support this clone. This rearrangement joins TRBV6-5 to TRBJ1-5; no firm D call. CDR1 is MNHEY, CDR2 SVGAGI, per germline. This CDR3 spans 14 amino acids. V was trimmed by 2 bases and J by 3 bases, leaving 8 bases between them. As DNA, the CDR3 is TGTGCCAGCAGTTACGGTCAGTACAATCAGCCCCAGCATTTT. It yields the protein CASSYGQYNQPQHF.

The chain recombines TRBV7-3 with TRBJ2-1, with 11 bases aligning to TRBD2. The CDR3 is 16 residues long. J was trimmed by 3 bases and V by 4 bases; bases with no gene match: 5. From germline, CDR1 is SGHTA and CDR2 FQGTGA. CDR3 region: CASSSGTSGNYNEQFF. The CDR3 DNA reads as TGTGCCAGCAGCTCCGGGACTAGCGGAAACTACAATGAGCAGTTCTTC.

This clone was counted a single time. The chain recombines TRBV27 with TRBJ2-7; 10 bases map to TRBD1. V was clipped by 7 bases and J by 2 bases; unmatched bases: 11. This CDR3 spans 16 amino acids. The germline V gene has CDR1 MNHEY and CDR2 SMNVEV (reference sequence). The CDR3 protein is CASITRAGQGPYEQYF. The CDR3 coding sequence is TGTGCCAGCATTACCCGGGCGGGACAGGGGCCCTACGAGCAGTACTTC.

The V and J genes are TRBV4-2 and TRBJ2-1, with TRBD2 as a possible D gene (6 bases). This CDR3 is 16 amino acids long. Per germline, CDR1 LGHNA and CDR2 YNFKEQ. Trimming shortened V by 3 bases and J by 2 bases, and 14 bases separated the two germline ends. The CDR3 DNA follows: TGTGCCAGCAGCCATGCGGGGAGCAAAACCTACAATGAGCAGTTCTTC. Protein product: CASSHAGSKTYNEQFF.

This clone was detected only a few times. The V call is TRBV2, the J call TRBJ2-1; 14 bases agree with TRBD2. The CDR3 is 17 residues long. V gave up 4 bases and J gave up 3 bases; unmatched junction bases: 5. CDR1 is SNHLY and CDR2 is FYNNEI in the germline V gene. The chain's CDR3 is CASSGLAGGQSYNEQFF. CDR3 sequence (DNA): TGTGCCAGCAGTGGACTAGCGGGGGGGCAGAGCTACAATGAGCAGTTCTTC.

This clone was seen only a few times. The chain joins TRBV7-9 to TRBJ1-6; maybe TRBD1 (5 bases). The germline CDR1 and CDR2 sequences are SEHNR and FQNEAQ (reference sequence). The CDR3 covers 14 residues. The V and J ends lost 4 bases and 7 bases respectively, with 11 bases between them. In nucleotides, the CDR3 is TGTGCCAGCAGCTCCGGACAATTAAATTCACCCCTCCACTTT. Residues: CASSSGQLNSPLHF.

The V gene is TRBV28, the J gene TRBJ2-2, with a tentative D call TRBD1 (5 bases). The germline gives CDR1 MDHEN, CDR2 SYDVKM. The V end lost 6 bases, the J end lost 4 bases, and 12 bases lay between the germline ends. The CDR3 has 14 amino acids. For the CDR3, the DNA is TGTGCCAGCAGCTCCATTCAGGGCACCGGGGAGCTGTTTTTT. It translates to CASSSIQGTGELFF.

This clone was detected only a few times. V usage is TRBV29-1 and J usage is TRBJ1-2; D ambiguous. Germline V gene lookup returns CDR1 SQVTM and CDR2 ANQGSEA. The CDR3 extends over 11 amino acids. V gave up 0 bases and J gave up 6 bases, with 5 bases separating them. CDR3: CSVEDRDGYTF. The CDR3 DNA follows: TGCAGCGTTGAAGACCGGGATGGCTACACCTTC.

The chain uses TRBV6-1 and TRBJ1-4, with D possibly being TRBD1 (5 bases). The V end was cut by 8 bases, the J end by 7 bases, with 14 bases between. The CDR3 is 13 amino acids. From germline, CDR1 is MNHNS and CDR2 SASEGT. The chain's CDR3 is CASDKGSGEKLFF. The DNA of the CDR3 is TGTGCCAGCGATAAGGGGTCGGGTGAAAAACTGTTTTTT.